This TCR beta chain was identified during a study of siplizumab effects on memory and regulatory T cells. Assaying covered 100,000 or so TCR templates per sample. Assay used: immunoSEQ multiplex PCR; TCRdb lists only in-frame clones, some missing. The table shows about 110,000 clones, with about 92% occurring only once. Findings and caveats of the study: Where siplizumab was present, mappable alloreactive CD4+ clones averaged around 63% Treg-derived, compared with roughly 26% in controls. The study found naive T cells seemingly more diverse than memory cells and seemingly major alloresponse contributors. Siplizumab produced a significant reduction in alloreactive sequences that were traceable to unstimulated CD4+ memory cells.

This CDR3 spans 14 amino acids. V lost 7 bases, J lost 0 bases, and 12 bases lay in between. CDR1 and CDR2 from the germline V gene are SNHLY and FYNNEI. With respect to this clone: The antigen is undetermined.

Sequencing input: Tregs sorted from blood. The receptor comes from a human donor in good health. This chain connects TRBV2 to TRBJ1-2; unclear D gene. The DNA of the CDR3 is TGTGCCAGCATGAGAGACCCTACTAACTATGGCTACACCTTC. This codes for CASMRDPTNYGYTF.